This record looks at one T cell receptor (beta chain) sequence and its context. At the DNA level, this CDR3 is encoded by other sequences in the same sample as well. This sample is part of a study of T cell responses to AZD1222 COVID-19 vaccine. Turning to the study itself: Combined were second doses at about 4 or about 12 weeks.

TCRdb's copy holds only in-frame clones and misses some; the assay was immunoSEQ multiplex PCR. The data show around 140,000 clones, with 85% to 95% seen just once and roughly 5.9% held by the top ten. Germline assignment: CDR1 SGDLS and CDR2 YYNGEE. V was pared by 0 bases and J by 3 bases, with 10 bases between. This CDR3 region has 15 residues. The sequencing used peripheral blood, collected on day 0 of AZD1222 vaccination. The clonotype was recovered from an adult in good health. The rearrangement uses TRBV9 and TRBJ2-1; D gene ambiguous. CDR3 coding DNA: TGTGCCAGCAGCGTAGGAGTAACAAGCTACAATGAGCAGTTCTTC. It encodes CASSVGVTSYNEQFF.